This T cell receptor beta chain comes out of a study of blood T cell repertoires in COVID-19. Overall study: Acute and convalescent COVID-19 samples came from the United States, Italy and Spain.

TCRdb keeps only in-frame clones here, not all; method: immunoSEQ multiplex PCR. The table has just over 40,000 clones, around 85% seen once. CDR3 length: 12 amino acids. The TCR was taken from a woman aged 55-70 years with acute or convalescent COVID-19. Sequenced: peripheral blood. The chain links TRBV21-1 to TRBJ2-5; the table's D call, TRBD2, has no DNA check behind it. TRBV21-1 is deemed a pseudogene. CDR3 amino acids: CATRRYQETQYF. CDR3 nucleotides: TGTGCCACGCGGCGATACCAAGAGACCCAGTACTTC.